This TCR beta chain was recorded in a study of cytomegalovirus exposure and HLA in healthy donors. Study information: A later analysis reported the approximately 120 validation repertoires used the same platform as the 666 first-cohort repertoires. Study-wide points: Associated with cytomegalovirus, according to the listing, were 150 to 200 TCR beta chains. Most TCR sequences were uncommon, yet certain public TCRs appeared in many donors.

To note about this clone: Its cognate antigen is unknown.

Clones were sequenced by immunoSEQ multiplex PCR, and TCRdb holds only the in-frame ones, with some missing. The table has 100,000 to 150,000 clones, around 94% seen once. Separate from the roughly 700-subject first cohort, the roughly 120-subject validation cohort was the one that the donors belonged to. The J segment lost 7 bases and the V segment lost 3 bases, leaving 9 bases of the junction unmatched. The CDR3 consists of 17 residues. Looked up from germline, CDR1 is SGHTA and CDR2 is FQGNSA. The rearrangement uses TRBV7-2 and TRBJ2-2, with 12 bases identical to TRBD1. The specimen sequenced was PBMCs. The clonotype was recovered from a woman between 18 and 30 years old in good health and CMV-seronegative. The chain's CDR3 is CASSLNRDRGRVGELFF. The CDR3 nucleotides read TGTGCCAGCAGCTTGAACCGGGACAGGGGGCGGGTCGGGGAGCTGTTTTTT.